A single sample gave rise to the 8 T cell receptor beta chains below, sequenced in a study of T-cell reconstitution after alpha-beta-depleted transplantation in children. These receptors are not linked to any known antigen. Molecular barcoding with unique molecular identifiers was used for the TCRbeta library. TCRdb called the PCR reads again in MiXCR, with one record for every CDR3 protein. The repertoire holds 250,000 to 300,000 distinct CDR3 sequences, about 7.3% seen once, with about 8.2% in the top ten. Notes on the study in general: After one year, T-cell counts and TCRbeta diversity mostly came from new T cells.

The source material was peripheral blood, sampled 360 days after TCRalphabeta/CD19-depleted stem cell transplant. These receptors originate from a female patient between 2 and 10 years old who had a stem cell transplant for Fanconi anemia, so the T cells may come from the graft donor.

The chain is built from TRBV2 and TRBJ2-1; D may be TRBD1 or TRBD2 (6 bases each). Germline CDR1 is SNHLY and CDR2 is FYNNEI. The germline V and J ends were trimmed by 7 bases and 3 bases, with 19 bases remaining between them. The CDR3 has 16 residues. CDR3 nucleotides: TGTGCCAGCATTCGACTTAAGGGGGGAATCTACAATGAGCAGTTCTTC. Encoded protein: CASIRLKGGIYNEQFF. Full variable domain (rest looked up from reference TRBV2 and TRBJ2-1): EPEVTQTPSHQVTQMGQEVILRCVPISNHLYFYWYRQILGQKVEFLVSFYNNEISEKSEIFDDQFSVERPDGSNFTLKIRSTKLEDSAMYFCASIRLKGGIYNEQFFGPGTRLTVL.

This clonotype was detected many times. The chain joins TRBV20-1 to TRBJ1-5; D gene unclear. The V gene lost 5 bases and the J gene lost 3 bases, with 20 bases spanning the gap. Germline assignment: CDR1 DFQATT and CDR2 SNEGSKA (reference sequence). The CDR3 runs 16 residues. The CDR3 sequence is CSAFPPGPSFNQPQHF. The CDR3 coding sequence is TGCAGTGCTTTTCCCCCCGGGCCCTCCTTCAATCAGCCCCAGCATTTT.

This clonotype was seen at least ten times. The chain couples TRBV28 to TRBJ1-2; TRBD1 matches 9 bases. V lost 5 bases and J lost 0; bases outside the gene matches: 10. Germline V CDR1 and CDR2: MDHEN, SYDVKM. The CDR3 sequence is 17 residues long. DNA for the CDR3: TGTGCCAGCAGTCAAAGGCGGACAGGGGCCCCTAACTATGGCTACACCTTC. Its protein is CASSQRRTGAPNYGYTF.

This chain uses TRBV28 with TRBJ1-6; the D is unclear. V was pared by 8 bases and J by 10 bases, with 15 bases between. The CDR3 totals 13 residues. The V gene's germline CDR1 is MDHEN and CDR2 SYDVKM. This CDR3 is CASRPLPGSPLHF. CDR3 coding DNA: TGTGCCAGCCGGCCCCTTCCGGGGTCACCCCTCCACTTT.

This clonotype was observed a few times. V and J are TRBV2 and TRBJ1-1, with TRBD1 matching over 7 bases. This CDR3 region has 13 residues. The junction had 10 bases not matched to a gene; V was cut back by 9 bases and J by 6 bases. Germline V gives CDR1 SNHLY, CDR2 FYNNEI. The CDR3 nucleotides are TGTGCCAGTCGAACGGACAGGTCCCCTGAAGCTTTCTTT. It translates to CASRTDRSPEAFF. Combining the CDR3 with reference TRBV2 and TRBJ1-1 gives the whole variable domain EPEVTQTPSHQVTQMGQEVILRCVPISNHLYFYWYRQILGQKVEFLVSFYNNEISEKSEIFDDQFSVERPDGSNFTLKIRSTKLEDSAMYFCASRTDRSPEAFFGQGTRLTVV.

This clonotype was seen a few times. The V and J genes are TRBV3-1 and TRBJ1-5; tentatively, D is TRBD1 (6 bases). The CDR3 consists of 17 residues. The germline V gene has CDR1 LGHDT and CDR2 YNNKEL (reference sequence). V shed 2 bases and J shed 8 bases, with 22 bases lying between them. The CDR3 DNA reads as TGTGCCAGCAGCCAATCGGTATGGGGGCGCGAGGTCAAGCCCCAGCATTTT. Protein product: CASSQSVWGREVKPQHF.

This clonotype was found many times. DNA of the CDR3: TGTGCCAGCAGCCCCGGGACAGGGGTTACGAATGAAAAACTGTTTTTT. Protein: CASSPGTGVTNEKLFF. The rearrangement joins TRBV12-3 or TRBV12-4 to TRBJ1-4, with 10 bases identical to TRBD1. There are 16 residues in the CDR3. Trimming at V came to 6 bases and at J to 5 bases, leaving 9 bases not matched to a gene.

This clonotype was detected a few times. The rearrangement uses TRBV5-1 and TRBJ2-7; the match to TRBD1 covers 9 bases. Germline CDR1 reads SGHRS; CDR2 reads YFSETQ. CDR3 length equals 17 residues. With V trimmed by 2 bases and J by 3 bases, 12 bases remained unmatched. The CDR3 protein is CASSFKGRGTGLYEQYF. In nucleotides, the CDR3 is TGCGCCAGCAGCTTTAAGGGACGCGGGACAGGGCTCTACGAGCAGTACTTC.